This is a list of T cell receptor beta chains from one sample in a study of blood T cell repertoires in COVID-19. TCRdb's table, derived via immunoSEQ multiplex PCR, lists solely in-frame clones and lacks some. The sample includes about 140,000 clones, 75% to 90% of them seen just once. The sequencing input was peripheral blood. The receptor set was obtained from a human donor in a cohort sampled during active COVID-19. Each CDR3 is given with its conserved first and last residue. Rows may omit the clone size; those that give it use once, few, many or a size class.

V: TRBV3-1/TRBV3-2
size: .
CDR3: CASSSRNYGYTF

V: TRBV7-9
size: .
CDR3: CASSPNTGVSEAFF

V: TRBV5-4
size: .
CDR3: CASSLDRAQETQYF

V: TRBV27
size: .
CDR3: CASSPGGILAFF

V: TRBV10-3
size: .
CDR3: CAISGTPPGTALYEQYF

V: TRBV3-1/TRBV3-2
size: few
CDR3: CASSQGGTGGSPLHF

V: TRBV7-9
size: .
CDR3: CASSSRQGVDEKLFF

V: TRBV19
size: few
CDR3: CASSRGRGSRTEAFF

V: TRBV7-8
size: .
CDR3: CASTPVGGAREKLFF

V: TRBV28
size: .
CDR3: CASSLMGGNQPQHF

V: TRBV20-1
size: .
CDR3: CSASGQGAGDTGELFF

V: TRBV6-5
size: once
CDR3: CASSPPGGDTQYF

V: TRBV19
size: .
CDR3: CASSQEGGYEKLFF

V: TRBV30
size: .
CDR3: CAWSVDRGTEAFF

V: TRBV5-6
size: .
CDR3: CASSPSGNTYEQYF

V: TRBV5-1
size: .
CDR3: CASASQGGTEAFF

V: TRBV24-1
size: .
CDR3: CATSDLLLGQGFRPNEKLFF

V: TRBV20-1
size: .
CDR3: CSARIGGAEFF

V: TRBV29-1
size: many
CDR3: CSVDREMGGYTF

V: TRBV7-9
size: once
CDR3: CASSSRERGQVNTEAFF

V: TRBV11-2
size: .
CDR3: CASSLEAGTEQYF

V: TRBV5-4
size: .
CDR3: CASSIAGTGDYEQYF

V: TRBV9
size: .
CDR3: CASSVRGSGELFF

V: TRBV18
size: .
CDR3: CASSPRQGDGSYEQYF

V: TRBV18
size: once
CDR3: CASSPVGSGNNEQFF

V: TRBV18
size: few
CDR3: CASSTDRGRFTDTQYF